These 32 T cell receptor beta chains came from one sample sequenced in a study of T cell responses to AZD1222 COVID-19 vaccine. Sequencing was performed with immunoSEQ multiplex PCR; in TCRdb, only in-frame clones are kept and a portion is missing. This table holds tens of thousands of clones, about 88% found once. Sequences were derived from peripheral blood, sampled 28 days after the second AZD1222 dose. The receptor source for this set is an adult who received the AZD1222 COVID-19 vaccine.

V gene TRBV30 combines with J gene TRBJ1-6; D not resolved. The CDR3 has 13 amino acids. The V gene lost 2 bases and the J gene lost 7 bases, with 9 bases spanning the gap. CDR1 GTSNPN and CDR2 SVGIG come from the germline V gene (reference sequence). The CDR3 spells CAWSPQINSPLHF. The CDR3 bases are TGTGCCTGGAGTCCGCAGATAAATTCACCCCTCCACTTT.

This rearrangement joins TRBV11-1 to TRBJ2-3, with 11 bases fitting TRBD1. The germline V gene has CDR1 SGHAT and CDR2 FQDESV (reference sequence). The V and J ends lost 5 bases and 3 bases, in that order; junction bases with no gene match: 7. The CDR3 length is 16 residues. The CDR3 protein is CASSRAGQGATDTQYF. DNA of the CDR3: TGTGCCAGCAGCCGAGCAGGACAGGGGGCAACAGATACGCAGTATTTT.

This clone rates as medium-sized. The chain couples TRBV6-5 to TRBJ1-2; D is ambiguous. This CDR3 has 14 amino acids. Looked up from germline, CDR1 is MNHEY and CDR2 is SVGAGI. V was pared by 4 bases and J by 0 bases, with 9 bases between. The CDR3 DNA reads TGTGCCAGCAGTTGGACGGGAGCTAACTATGGCTACACCTTC. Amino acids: CASSWTGANYGYTF.

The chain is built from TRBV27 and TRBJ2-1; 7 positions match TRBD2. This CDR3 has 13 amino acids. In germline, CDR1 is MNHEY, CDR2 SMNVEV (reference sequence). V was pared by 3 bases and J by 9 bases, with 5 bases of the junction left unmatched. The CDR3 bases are TGTGCCAGCAGTTTTGGACTAGTCGGTGAGCAGTTCTTC. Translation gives CASSFGLVGEQFF.

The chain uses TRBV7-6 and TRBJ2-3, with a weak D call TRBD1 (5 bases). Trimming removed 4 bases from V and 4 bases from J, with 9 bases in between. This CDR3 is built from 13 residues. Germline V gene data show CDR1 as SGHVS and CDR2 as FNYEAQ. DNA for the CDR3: TGTGCCAGCAGCTCCTGGGGCCCAGATACGCAGTATTTT. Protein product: CASSSWGPDTQYF. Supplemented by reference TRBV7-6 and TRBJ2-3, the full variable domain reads GAGVSQSPRYKVTKRGQDVALRCDPISGHVSLYWYRQALGQGPEFLTYFNYEAQQDKSGLPNDRFSAERPEGSISTLTIQRTEQRDSAMYRCASSSWGPDTQYFGPGTRLTVL.

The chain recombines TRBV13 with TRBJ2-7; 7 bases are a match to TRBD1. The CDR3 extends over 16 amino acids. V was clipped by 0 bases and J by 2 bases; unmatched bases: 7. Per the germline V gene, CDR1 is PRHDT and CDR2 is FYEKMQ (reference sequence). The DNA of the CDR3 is TGTGCCAGCAGCTTAGGCCTAACCCAGGGGGCCTACGAGCAGTACTTC. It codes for CASSLGLTQGAYEQYF.

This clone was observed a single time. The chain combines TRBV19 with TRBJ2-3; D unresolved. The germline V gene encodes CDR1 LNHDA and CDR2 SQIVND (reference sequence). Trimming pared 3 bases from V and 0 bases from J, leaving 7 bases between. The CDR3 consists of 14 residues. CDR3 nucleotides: TGTGCCAGTAGTATTAGCTCTAGCACAGATACGCAGTATTTT. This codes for CASSISSSTDTQYF.

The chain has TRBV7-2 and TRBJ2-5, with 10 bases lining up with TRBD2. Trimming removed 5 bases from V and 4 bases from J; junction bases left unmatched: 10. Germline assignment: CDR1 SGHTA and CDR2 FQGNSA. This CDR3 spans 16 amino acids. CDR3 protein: CASSPGVAGGSETQYF. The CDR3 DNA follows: TGTGCCAGCAGCCCGGGGGTAGCGGGAGGTTCAGAGACCCAGTACTTC. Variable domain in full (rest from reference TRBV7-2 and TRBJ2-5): GAGVSQSPSNKVTEKGKDVELRCDPISGHTALYWYRQSLGQGLEFLIYFQGNSAPDKSGLPSDRFSAERTGGSVSTLTIQRTQQEDSAVYLCASSPGVAGGSETQYFGPGTRLLVL.

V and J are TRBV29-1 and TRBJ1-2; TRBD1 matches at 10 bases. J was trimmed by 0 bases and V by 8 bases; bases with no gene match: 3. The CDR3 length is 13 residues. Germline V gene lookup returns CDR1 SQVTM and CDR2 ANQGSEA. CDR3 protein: CSTGQGANYGYTF. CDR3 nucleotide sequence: TGCAGCACCGGACAGGGGGCTAACTATGGCTACACCTTC.

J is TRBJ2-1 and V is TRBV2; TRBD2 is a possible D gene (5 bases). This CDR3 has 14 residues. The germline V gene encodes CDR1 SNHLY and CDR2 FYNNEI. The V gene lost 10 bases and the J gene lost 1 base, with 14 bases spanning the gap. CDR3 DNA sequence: TGTGCCATCCTGCCTCGGGGTTCCTACAATGAGCAGTTCTTC. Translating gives CAILPRGSYNEQFF.

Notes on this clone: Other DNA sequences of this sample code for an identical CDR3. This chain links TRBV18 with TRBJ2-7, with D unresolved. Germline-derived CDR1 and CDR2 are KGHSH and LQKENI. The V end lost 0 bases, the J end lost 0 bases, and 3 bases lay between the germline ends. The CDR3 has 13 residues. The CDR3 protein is CASSPPSSYEQYF. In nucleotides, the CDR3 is TGTGCCAGCTCACCACCCAGCTCCTACGAGCAGTACTTC. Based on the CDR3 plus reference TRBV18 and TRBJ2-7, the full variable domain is NAGVMQNPRHLVRRRGQEARLRCSPMKGHSHVYWYRQLPEEGLKFMVYLQKENIIDESGMPKERFSAEFPKEGPSILRIQQVVRGDSAAYFCASSPPSSYEQYFGPGTRLTVT.

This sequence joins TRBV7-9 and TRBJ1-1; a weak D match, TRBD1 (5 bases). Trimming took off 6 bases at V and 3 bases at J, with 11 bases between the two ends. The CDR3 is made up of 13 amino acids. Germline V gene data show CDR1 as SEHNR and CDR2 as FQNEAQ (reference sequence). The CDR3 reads CASRETAYTEAFF. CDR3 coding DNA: TGTGCCAGCAGGGAGACAGCCTACACTGAAGCTTTCTTT.

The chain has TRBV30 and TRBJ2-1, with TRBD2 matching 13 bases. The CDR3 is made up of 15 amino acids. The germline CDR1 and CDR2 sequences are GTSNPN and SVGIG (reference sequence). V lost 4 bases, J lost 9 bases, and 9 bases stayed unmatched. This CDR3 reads CAWTRTSGSAGEQFF. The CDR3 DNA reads TGTGCCTGGACCCGGACTAGCGGGAGTGCGGGTGAGCAGTTCTTC.

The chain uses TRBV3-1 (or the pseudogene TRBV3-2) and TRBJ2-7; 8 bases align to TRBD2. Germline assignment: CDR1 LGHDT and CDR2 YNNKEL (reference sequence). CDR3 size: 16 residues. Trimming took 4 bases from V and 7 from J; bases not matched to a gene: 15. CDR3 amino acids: CASSPRGYSGSGEQYF. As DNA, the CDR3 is TGTGCCAGCAGCCCCAGGGGATACAGCGGGAGCGGGGAGCAGTACTTC.

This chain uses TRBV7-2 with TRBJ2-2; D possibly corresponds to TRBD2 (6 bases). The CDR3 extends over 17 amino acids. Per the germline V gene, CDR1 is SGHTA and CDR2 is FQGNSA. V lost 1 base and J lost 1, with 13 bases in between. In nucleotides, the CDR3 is TGTGCCAGCAGCTTAGACCCTACCGGGAGGAACACCGGGGAGCTGTTTTTT. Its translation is CASSLDPTGRNTGELFF.

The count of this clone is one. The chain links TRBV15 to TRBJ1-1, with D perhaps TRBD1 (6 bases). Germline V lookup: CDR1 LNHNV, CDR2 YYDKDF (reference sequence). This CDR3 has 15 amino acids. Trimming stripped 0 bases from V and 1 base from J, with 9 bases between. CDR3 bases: TGTGCCACCAGCAGAGATACAGGGAGGAACACTGAAGCTTTCTTT. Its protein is CATSRDTGRNTEAFF. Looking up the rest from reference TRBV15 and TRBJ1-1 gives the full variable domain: DAMVIQNPRYQVTQFGKPVTLSCSQTLNHNVMYWYQQKSSQAPKLLFHYYDKDFNNEADTPDNFQSRRPNTSFCFLDIRSPGLGDTAMYLCATSRDTGRNTEAFFGQGTRLTVV.

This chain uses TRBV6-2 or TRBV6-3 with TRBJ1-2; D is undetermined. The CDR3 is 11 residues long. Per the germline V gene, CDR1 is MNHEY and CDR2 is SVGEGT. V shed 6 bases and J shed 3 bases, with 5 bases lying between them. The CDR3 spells CASSPDYGYTF. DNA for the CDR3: TGTGCCAGCAGCCCCGACTATGGCTACACCTTC.

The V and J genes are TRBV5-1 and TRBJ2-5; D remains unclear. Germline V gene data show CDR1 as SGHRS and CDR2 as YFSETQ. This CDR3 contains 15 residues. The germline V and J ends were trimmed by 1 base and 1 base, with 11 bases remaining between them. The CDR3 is CASSLSSVLQETQYF. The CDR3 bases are TGCGCCAGCAGCTTGAGCTCGGTTCTCCAAGAGACCCAGTACTTC.

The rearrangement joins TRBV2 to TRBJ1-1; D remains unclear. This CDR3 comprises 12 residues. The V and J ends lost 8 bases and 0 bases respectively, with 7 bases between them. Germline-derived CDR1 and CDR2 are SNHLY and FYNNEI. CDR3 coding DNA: TGTGCCAGCGGGGTTATGAACACTGAAGCTTTCTTT. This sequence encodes CASGVMNTEAFF.

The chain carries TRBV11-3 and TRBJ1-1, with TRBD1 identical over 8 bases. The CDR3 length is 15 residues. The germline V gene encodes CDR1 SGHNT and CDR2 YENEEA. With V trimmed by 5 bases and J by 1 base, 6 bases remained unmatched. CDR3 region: CASSTSRGRNTEAFF. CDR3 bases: TGTGCCAGCAGCACGAGCAGGGGGCGGAACACTGAAGCTTTCTTT.

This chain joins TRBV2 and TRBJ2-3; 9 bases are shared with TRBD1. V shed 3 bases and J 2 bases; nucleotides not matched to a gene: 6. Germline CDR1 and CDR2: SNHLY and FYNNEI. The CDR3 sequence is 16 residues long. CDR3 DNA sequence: TGTGCCAGCAGTGATCGGGACAGGGCCCTCACAGATACGCAGTATTTT. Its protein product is CASSDRDRALTDTQYF. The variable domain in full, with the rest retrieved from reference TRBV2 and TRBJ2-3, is EPEVTQTPSHQVTQMGQEVILRCVPISNHLYFYWYRQILGQKVEFLVSFYNNEISEKSEIFDDQFSVERPDGSNFTLKIRSTKLEDSAMYFCASSDRDRALTDTQYFGPGTRLTVL.

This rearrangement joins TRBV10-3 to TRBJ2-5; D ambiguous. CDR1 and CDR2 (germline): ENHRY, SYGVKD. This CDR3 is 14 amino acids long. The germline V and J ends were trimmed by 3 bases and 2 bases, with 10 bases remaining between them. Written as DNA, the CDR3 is TGTGCCATCAGTGATTTGTTCAGTCAAGAGACCCAGTACTTC. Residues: CAISDLFSQETQYF.

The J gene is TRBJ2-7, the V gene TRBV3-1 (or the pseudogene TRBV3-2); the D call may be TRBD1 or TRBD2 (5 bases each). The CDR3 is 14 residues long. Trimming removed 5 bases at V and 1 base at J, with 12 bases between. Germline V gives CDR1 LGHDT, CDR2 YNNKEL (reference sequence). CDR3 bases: TGTGCCAGCAGCTTCCCGGGACCATCCTACGAGCAGTACTTC. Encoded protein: CASSFPGPSYEQYF.

CDR3 residues: CASSSRTSNEQFF. CDR3 DNA: TGTGCCAGCAGCTCAAGGACTAGCAATGAGCAGTTCTTC. The V call is TRBV7-2, the J call TRBJ2-1, with 7 bases fitting TRBD2. The CDR3 covers 13 residues. The germline V gene encodes CDR1 SGHTA and CDR2 FQGNSA. The V gene end was trimmed by 4 bases and the J gene end by 6 bases; junction bases not matched to a gene: 3.

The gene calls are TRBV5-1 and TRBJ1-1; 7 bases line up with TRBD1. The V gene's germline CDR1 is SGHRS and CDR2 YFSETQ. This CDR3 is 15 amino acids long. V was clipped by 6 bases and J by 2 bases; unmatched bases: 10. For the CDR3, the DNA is TGCGCCAGCATCGGAGTAGGGGGCGTAAACACTGAAGCTTTCTTT. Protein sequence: CASIGVGGVNTEAFF.

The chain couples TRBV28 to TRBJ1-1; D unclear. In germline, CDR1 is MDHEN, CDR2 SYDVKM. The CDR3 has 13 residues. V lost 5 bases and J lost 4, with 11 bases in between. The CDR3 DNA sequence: TGTGCCAGCAGTCTCCTTGAGGGCACTGAAGCTTTCTTT. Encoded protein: CASSLLEGTEAFF.

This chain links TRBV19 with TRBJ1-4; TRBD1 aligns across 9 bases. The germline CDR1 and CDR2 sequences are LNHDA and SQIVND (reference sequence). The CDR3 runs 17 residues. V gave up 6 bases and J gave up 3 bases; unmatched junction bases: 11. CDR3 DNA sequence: TGTGCCAGTAGCATCGGACAGGGGAGGCGGGCTAATGAAAAACTGTTTTTT. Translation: CASSIGQGRRANEKLFF.

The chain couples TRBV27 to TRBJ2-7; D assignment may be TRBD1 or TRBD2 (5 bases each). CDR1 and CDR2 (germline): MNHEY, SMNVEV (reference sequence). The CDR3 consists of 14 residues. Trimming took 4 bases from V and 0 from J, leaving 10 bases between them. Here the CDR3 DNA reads TGTGCCAGCAGTTCCCCAGGGAGCTCCTACGAGCAGTACTTC. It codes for CASSSPGSSYEQYF.

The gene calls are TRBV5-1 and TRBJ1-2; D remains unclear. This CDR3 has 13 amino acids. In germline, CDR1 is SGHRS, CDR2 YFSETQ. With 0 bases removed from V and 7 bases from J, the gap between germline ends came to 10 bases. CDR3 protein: CASSLEGVGGYTF. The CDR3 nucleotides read TGCGCCAGCAGCTTGGAGGGCGTGGGTGGCTACACCTTC. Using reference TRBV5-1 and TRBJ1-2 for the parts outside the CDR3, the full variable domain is KAGVTQTPRYLIKTRGQQVTLSCSPISGHRSVSWYQQTPGQGLQFLFEYFSETQRNKGNFPGRFSGRQFSNSRSEMNVSTLELGDSALYLCASSLEGVGGYTFGSGTRLTVV.

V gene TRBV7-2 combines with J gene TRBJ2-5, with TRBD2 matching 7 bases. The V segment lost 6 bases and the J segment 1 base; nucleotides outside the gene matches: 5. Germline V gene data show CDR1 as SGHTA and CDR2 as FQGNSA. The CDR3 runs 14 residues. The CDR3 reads CASRMGGVQETQYF. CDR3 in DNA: TGTGCCAGCAGGATGGGAGGGGTCCAAGAGACCCAGTACTTC.

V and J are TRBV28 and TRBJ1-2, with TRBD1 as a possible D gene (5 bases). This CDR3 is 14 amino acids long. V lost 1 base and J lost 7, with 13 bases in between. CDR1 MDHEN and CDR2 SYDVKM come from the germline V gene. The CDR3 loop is CASSLSAGMRGYTF. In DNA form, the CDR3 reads TGTGCCAGCAGTTTATCGGCAGGGATGCGTGGCTACACCTTC.

CDR3 in amino acids: CASSPTMAGATDTQYF. The CDR3 nucleotides read TGTGCCAGCTCACCTACGATGGCGGGTGCCACAGATACGCAGTATTTT. The chain has TRBV18 and TRBJ2-3; a weak D match, TRBD2 (5 bases). V lost 3 bases and J 2 bases, leaving 15 bases between the germline ends. The CDR3 sequence is 16 residues long. CDR1 and CDR2 (germline): KGHSH, LQKENI.